The 6 T cell receptor beta chains reported below all come from one sample, sequenced in a study of CD8+CD57+ T cells in acquired aplastic anemia. Genomic DNA constituted the template upon which TCR beta VDJ and CDR3 profiling was performed. Using its own MiXCR run on the reads, TCRdb lists one record per CDR3 protein. The sample contains a few hundred thousand distinct CDR3 sequences, roughly 68% of which appear only once. The sequencing sample was made of sorted CD4+, CD8+, or CD8+CD57+ T cells (not recorded which) from PBMCs. The receptors were gathered from a human donor in good health, serving as a control.

The chain joins TRBV20-1 to TRBJ1-3, with D maybe TRBD1 (6 bases). V lost 3 bases and J 10 bases, leaving 16 bases between the germline ends. CDR1 and CDR2 from the germline V gene are DFQATT and SNEGSKA (reference sequence). The CDR3 covers 13 residues. The CDR3 region has the DNA TGCAGTGCTAGGAACAGGGCATGGGAGACCATATATTTT. The encoded protein is CSARNRAWETIYF.

Points on this clonotype: In this CDR3 the conserved last residue, phenylalanine or tryptophan, is missing, so a read error is likely. This sequence joins TRBV25-1 and TRBJ2-7; TRBD2 aligns across 7 bases. The CDR3 extends over 17 amino acids. Germline V gene sequence: CDR1 MGHDK, CDR2 SYGVNS. Unmatched junction bases numbered 9, after V lost 1 base and J lost 0 bases. CDR3 nucleotide sequence: TGTGCCAGCAGTGAATCGGGGGGACTGGGGGTCTCCTACGAGCAGTACCTC. Amino acid sequence: CASSESGGLGVSYEQYL.

V gene TRBV15 combines with J gene TRBJ2-2; possible D gene TRBD2, 6 bases. Between the trimmed V and J ends, which lost 5 bases and 0 bases, there was a span of 7 bases. The CDR3 covers 14 residues. CDR1 and CDR2 (germline): LNHNV, YYDKDF (reference sequence). This CDR3 is CATSGTPNTGELFF. The CDR3 DNA sequence: TGTGCCACCAGCGGGACTCCGAACACCGGGGAGCTGTTTTTT.

This clonotype was seen a single time. At one end the junction does not follow the germline gene, possibly because of a read error. This chain links TRBV24-1 with TRBJ2-3; TRBD1 or TRBD2 may be the D gene (5 bases each). CDR1 and CDR2 (germline): KGHDR, SFDVKD. The CDR3 spans 15 residues. The chain's CDR3 is CASSHATGDTGTQYF. The CDR3 region has the DNA TGTGCCAGCAGTCACGCTACCGGGGATACAGGTACGCAGTATTTT.

This clonotype has just a few counts. Relative to the germline gene, one junction end is altered; a read error may explain this. This rearrangement joins TRBV6-4 to TRBJ1-4; possibly TRBD1 for D (6 bases). Germline-derived CDR1 and CDR2 are MRHNA and SNTAGT. The CDR3 is made up of 18 amino acids. In DNA, the CDR3 is TGTGCCAGCAGCGACTGGACAGCCTCGCTTGAATCTAATGAAAAACTGTTTTTT. Protein: CASSDWTASLESNEKLFF.

This clonotype was seen once. V gene TRBV9 combines with J gene TRBJ1-5, with D hard to call. Trimming stripped 4 bases from V and 15 bases from J, with 20 bases between. Germline V gene lookup returns CDR1 SGDLS and CDR2 YYNGEE. The CDR3 runs to 13 residues. CDR3 amino acids: CASSQVRRFTGHF. The CDR3 DNA follows: TGTGCCAGCAGCCAAGTACGCAGGTTCACCGGGCATTTT.